This T cell receptor beta chain was obtained from a study of cytomegalovirus exposure and HLA in healthy donors. Amplification used 60 Vbeta primers and 13 Jbeta primers. The method was immunoSEQ multiplex PCR; TCRdb's version includes in-frame clones alone and lacks a portion of them. Here the sample spans 100,000 or so clones, around 68% being singletons. From germline, CDR1 is SGHAT and CDR2 FQNNGV. J lost 4 bases, V lost 6 bases, and 12 bases had no gene match. The CDR3 extends over 17 amino acids. In this sample, this clone turned up a few times. What it binds is not known. Study outcomes and limitations: Among the sequence variants, a highly shared cluster was likely an artifact of sequencing. The study flagged approximately 180 TCR beta chains as cytomegalovirus-associated. Later analysis identified over 15,000 TCR beta sequences associated with HLA alleles, using a false discovery rate threshold of 0.05.

The specimen sequenced was PBMCs. V is TRBV11-2 and J is TRBJ1-2; 12 bases are shared with TRBD1. The source is a human donor in good health. CDR3 nucleotides: TGTGCCAGCAGGCCTCCGGGACAGGGGGCGCGAGGCTATGGCTACACCTTC. Protein product: CASRPPGQGARGYGYTF.